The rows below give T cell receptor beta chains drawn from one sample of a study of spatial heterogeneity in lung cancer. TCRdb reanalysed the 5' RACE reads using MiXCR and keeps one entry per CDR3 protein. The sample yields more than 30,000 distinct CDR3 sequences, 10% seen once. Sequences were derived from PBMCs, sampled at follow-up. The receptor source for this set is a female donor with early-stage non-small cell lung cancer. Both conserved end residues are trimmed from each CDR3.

CDR3aa: ASSYSRGREQY; j_gene: TRBJ2-7; v_gene: TRBV6-2/TRBV6-3
CDR3aa: ASSPRLADTQY; j_gene: TRBJ2-3; v_gene: TRBV7-8
CDR3aa: ASSLVQIASSYNEQF; j_gene: TRBJ2-1; v_gene: TRBV7-2
CDR3aa: SARGSNQPQH; j_gene: TRBJ1-5; v_gene: TRBV20-1
CDR3aa: SADSGQGLPRGGYT; j_gene: TRBJ1-2; v_gene: TRBV20-1
CDR3aa: ASSFSLSRGDTEAF; j_gene: TRBJ1-1; v_gene: TRBV12-3/TRBV12-4
CDR3aa: ASSPSTVYEQY; j_gene: TRBJ2-7; v_gene: TRBV6-6
CDR3aa: ASSTGTGSYEQY; j_gene: TRBJ2-7; v_gene: TRBV7-9
CDR3aa: ASSATGTGIGELF; j_gene: TRBJ2-2; v_gene: TRBV12-3/TRBV12-4
CDR3aa: ASSFRGAETQY; j_gene: TRBJ2-5; v_gene: TRBV7-6
CDR3aa: ASSLRGGGTEAF; j_gene: TRBJ1-1; v_gene: TRBV5-1
CDR3aa: ASSNGLAEEQY; j_gene: TRBJ2-7; v_gene: TRBV7-2
CDR3aa: SVDSPSTDTQY; j_gene: TRBJ2-3; v_gene: TRBV29-1
CDR3aa: ASSYPGEGREQY; j_gene: TRBJ2-7; v_gene: TRBV6-5
CDR3aa: ASSFSGTGEVQY; j_gene: TRBJ2-5; v_gene: TRBV28
CDR3aa: SLEKGYT; j_gene: TRBJ1-2; v_gene: TRBV29-1
CDR3aa: ASSPDQVPTNEKLF; j_gene: TRBJ1-4; v_gene: TRBV9
CDR3aa: AISEMSSGGLGEQF; j_gene: TRBJ2-1; v_gene: TRBV10-3
CDR3aa: SAIDRSYEQY; j_gene: TRBJ2-7; v_gene: TRBV20-1
CDR3aa: ASSHRTATNEKLF; j_gene: TRBJ1-4; v_gene: TRBV7-9
CDR3aa: SAASQPTEAF; j_gene: TRBJ1-1; v_gene: TRBV20-1
CDR3aa: ASSFFPGQKETQY; j_gene: TRBJ2-5; v_gene: TRBV12-3/TRBV12-4
CDR3aa: ASRTGTGIYNEQF; j_gene: TRBJ2-1; v_gene: TRBV5-4
CDR3aa: ASSPDRGHEQY; j_gene: TRBJ2-7; v_gene: TRBV11-2
CDR3aa: ASSQGNRGYEQY; j_gene: TRBJ2-7; v_gene: TRBV4-1
CDR3aa: ASSPRTPSGTDTQY; j_gene: TRBJ2-3; v_gene: TRBV7-9
CDR3aa: ASSQDLGDTDTQY; j_gene: TRBJ2-3; v_gene: TRBV4-2
CDR3aa: ASSIYGGPYNEQF; j_gene: TRBJ2-1; v_gene: TRBV19
CDR3aa: ASSLDVSNQPQH; j_gene: TRBJ1-5; v_gene: TRBV4-1
CDR3aa: ASSHGSSDTQY; j_gene: TRBJ2-3; v_gene: TRBV7-2
CDR3aa: ASSLEAGGHNEQF; j_gene: TRBJ2-1; v_gene: TRBV7-2
CDR3aa: SAPGLAGNNEQF; j_gene: TRBJ2-1; v_gene: TRBV20-1
CDR3aa: ASSGGENTDTQY; j_gene: TRBJ2-3; v_gene: TRBV5-6
CDR3aa: ASSQPWEGTGELF; j_gene: TRBJ2-2; v_gene: TRBV4-1
CDR3aa: ASRFSTGQGTNEQY; j_gene: TRBJ2-7; v_gene: TRBV6-1
CDR3aa: ASSSPTSGGYEQY; j_gene: TRBJ2-7; v_gene: TRBV27
CDR3aa: SVDRTEAF; j_gene: TRBJ1-1; v_gene: TRBV29-1
CDR3aa: ASSSRGSGNTIY; j_gene: TRBJ1-3; v_gene: TRBV28
CDR3aa: VSSNRGLAEAF; j_gene: TRBJ1-1; v_gene: TRBV7-8
CDR3aa: ASSPRTDSPLH; j_gene: TRBJ1-6; v_gene: TRBV7-9
CDR3aa: ASTTGY; j_gene: TRBJ2-3; v_gene: TRBV7-9
CDR3aa: ASRAGRGDYEQY; j_gene: TRBJ2-7; v_gene: TRBV28
CDR3aa: ASSKWTGASTEAF; j_gene: TRBJ1-1; v_gene: TRBV9
CDR3aa: ASRPGGGNTIY; j_gene: TRBJ1-3; v_gene: TRBV6-5